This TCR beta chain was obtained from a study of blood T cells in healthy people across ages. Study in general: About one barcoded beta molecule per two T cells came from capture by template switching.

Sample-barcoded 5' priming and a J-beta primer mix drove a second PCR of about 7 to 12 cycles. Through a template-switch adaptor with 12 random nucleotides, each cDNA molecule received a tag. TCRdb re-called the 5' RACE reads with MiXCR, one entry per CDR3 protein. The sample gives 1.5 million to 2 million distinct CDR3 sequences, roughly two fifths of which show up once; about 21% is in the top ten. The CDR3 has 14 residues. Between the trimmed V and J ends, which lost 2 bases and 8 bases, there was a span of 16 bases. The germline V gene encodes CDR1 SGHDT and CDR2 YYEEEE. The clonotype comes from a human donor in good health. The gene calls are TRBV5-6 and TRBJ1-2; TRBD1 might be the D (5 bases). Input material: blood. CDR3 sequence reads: CASSFGRGTVGYTF. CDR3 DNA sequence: TGTGCCAGCAGCTTTGGTAGAGGGACGGTCGGCTACACCTTC.